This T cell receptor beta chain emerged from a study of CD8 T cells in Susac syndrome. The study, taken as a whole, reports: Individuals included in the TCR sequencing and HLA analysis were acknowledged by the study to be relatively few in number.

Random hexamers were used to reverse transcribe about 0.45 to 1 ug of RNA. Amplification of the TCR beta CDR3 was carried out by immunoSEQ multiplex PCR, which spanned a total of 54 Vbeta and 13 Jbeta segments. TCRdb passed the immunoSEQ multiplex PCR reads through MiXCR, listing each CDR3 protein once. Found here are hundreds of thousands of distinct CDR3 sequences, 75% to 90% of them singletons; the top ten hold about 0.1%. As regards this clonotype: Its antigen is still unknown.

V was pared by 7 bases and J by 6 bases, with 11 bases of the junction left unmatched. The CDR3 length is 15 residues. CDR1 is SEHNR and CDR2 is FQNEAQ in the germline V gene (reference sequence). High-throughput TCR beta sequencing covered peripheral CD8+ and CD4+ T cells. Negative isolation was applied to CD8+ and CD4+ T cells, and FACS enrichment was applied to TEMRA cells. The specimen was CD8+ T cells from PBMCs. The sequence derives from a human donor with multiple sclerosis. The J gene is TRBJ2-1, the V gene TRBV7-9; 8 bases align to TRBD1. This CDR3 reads CASTLARQGINEQFF. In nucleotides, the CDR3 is TGTGCCAGCACCCTAGCCCGACAGGGGATCAATGAGCAGTTCTTC.